What follows describes a single T cell receptor (beta chain). This clone was detected only once. It has no known antigen specificity. Per-base quality was not reported, and no clone a single base away is much larger than it. This sample was included in a study of blood T cell repertoires in COVID-19 (dated by TCRdb to 2018 to 2020). Concerning the study at large: The collaborator samples originated in the United States, Italy and Spain and spanned the acute and convalescent phases of COVID-19. Deeply sampled blood TCRbeta repertoires from subjects exposed to, actively infected with, or recovered from COVID-19 were included in the dataset. Nearly every sample came with metadata listing a de-identified subject ID, COVID-19 status, age in years and sex. The prospective study material was composed of cDNA or gDNA derived from T cells, B-cell-depleted T cells, or PBMCs. The samples were drawn from the first 160 participants of the ongoing ImmuneRACE study and from 1,254 subjects provided by 6 global collaborators. The repertoires were released in a freely available public database intended as a resource for research on the immune response to SARS-CoV-2. Where available, HLA class I and class II types were taken from metadata supplied by the sample provider and were not determined by assay-based typing.

Findings and caveats that apply to the study as a whole: How much clinical and demographic metadata was included differed by source and by participant, and the metadata was provided uncurated.

From its cysteine to its phenylalanine, the CDR3 spans 13 amino acids. Here the CDR3 DNA is all that survives: 39 bases in frame from base 1. According to the germline V gene, CDR1 reads SQVTM and CDR2 reads ANQGSEA. Here V drops 6 bases and J drops 1 base, and the junction holds 3 bases not matched to any gene. Participants in the prospective study were aged roughly 18 to 100 years, lived in some 24 United States geographic areas, and enrolled through a virtual design. In the prospective study, participants were assigned to cohorts based on the clinical history participants reported in a screening survey and a study questionnaire. Recovered participants in ImmuneRACE Cohort 3 were defined as having two consecutive negative NP/OP PCR tests, clearance from a healthcare professional, or resolution of symptoms. Mobile phlebotomists in the prospective study collected whole blood, serum and a nasopharyngeal or oropharyngeal swab from every participant. Over a roughly 2-month period, participants in the prospective study had the option of providing additional blood draws and questionnaires. Prospective study blood samples were shipped either frozen or at room temperature before DNA extraction.

TCRbeta CDR3 regions were amplified from genomic DNA using the immunoSEQ Assay, a bias-controlled multiplex PCR. In the original analysis: The number of nucleated cells in each sample was estimated from the amplification of reference gene primers within the assay. To quantify the absolute abundance of each unique TCRbeta CDR3 rearrangement, sequence reads were collapsed and filtered. For each sample, productive Simpson clonality was calculated by taking the square root of Simpson's diversity index across productive rearrangements. Held by TCRdb, this immuneACCESS table contains in-frame sequences only and omits some clones. Under half of the omission traces to an unresolved V gene where checked; the cause of the rest is unknown. The DNA was the basis for D and trimming; V, J and clone size are from that table. The sample data list about 140,000 clones, and approximately 90% of these were observed just once. The ten largest make up more than 3.5% of the sample.

The specimen sequenced was PBMCs or T cells enriched from blood (not recorded which). This receptor was obtained from a man in his fifties who had recovered from COVID-19. The receptor chain draws on TRBV29-1 and TRBJ1-3; the central 7 bases match TRBD1. The DNA is as follows: TGCAGCGTAGCACAGGGGTCTGGAAACACCATATATTTT. It specifies CSVAQGSGNTIYF.